Shown below are 9 T cell receptor beta chains from a single sample sequenced in a study of long-term antiretroviral therapy in people with HIV. This was the immunoSEQ v3.0 assay at survey level. Method: immunoSEQ multiplex PCR; TCRdb's copy keeps in-frame clones and lacks some. In the table there are around 12,000 clones, 82% of which are singletons. The sample in question was unsorted PBMCs, obtained around 8.2 years after starting antiretroviral therapy. Receptors were obtained from a man in his fifties with HIV.

The chain employs TRBV5-4 and TRBJ1-5, with D possibly matching TRBD1 (6 bases). Trimming left V 2 bases short and J 0 bases short, with 18 bases between. The CDR3 loop spans 18 amino acids. Germline loops: CDR1 SGHNT, CDR2 YYREEE (reference sequence). The CDR3 nucleotides read TGTGCCAGCAGCTTAAGAACTGGGGGGCGCGGTAGCAATCAGCCCCAGCATTTT. Translated, it gives CASSLRTGGRGSNQPQHF.

The rearrangement uses TRBV30 and TRBJ1-1; D possibly corresponds to TRBD1 (5 bases). The length of the CDR3 is 16 residues. CDR1 is GTSNPN and CDR2 is SVGIG in the germline V gene (reference sequence). The germline V and J ends were trimmed by 1 base and 0 bases, with 15 bases remaining between them. The CDR3 nucleotides are TGTGCCTGGAGTGGAGGGGCCACAGAGATGAACACTGAAGCTTTCTTT. This codes for CAWSGGATEMNTEAFF. The entire variable domain, with the rest obtained from reference TRBV30 and TRBJ1-1, is as follows: SQTIHQWPATLVQPVGSPLSLECTVEGTSNPNLYWYRQAAGRGLQLLFYSVGIGQISSEVPQNLSASRPQDRQFILSSKKLLLSDSGFYLCAWSGGATEMNTEAFFGQGTRLTVV.

V and J are TRBV13 and TRBJ1-2, with TRBD1 as a possible D gene (6 bases). Germline V gene sequence: CDR1 PRHDT, CDR2 FYEKMQ (reference sequence). The CDR3 has 15 amino acids. V lost 5 bases, J lost 1 base, and 14 bases lay in between. In DNA, the CDR3 is TGTGCCAGCAGCATCTACGGACAGTTTAACTATGGCTACACCTTC. Its protein product is CASSIYGQFNYGYTF.

This chain connects TRBV6-1 to TRBJ2-1; 13 bases fit TRBD2. CDR3 size: 18 residues. Trimming removed 2 bases from V and 5 bases from J; junction bases left unmatched: 9. Germline CDR1 reads MNHNS; CDR2 reads SASEGT. CDR3 amino acids: CASSEKGGGLAGNNEQFF. CDR3 in DNA: TGTGCCAGCAGTGAAAAGGGGGGGGGACTAGCGGGGAACAATGAGCAGTTCTTC.

This chain joins TRBV5-6 and TRBJ2-5; the match to TRBD2 covers 14 bases. The CDR3 has 16 residues. CDR1 and CDR2 from the germline V gene are SGHDT and YYEEEE. Trimming cost V 9 bases and J 5 bases; bases outside gene matches: 12. The CDR3 DNA is TGTGCCACCTCAGGACTAGCGGGGGGTTACCCTGAGACCCAGTACTTC. It is translated as CATSGLAGGYPETQYF.

The V call is TRBV2, the J call TRBJ1-1; perhaps TRBD1 as D (6 bases). Germline V gives CDR1 SNHLY, CDR2 FYNNEI. The CDR3 runs to 14 residues. Trimming shortened V by 4 bases and J by 4 bases, and 13 bases separated the two germline ends. The CDR3, as DNA: TGTGCCAGCAGTGCTTCAGGGGAGGGCACTGAAGCTTTCTTT. Translating it yields CASSASGEGTEAFF. Full variable domain (outside the CDR3, taken from reference TRBV2 and TRBJ1-1): EPEVTQTPSHQVTQMGQEVILRCVPISNHLYFYWYRQILGQKVEFLVSFYNNEISEKSEIFDDQFSVERPDGSNFTLKIRSTKLEDSAMYFCASSASGEGTEAFFGQGTRLTVV.

The genes are TRBV27 and TRBJ1-2, with a weak D call TRBD1 (5 bases). Deletions cut 6 bases from V and 8 bases from J, with 16 bases between. The CDR3 runs 13 residues. Germline loops: CDR1 MNHEY, CDR2 SMNVEV (reference sequence). The CDR3 nucleotides are TGTGCCAGCAGCCCTCAGGGCTTAGAGGGCTACACCTTC. Translating it yields CASSPQGLEGYTF.

This clone has just one count. The chain combines TRBV4-1 with TRBJ1-2, with D unresolved. Trimming stripped 0 bases from V and 5 bases from J, with 10 bases between. CDR3 length equals 14 residues. Germline CDR1 is MGHRA and CDR2 is YSYEKL. The CDR3 region is CASSQDRDLYGYTF. The CDR3 nucleotides read TGCGCCAGCAGCCAAGATCGCGATTTATATGGCTACACCTTC.

The chain has TRBV5-1 and TRBJ1-1, with 8 nucleotides matching TRBD1. Germline CDR1 reads SGHRS; CDR2 reads YFSETQ. The CDR3 is 15 residues long. Unmatched junction bases numbered 9, after V lost 3 bases and J lost 5 bases. CDR3 DNA: TGCGCCAGCAGCTCAGGACAGGGAAGGGGTACTGAAGCTTTCTTT. Protein: CASSSGQGRGTEAFF.